Listed below are T cell receptor beta chains from one sample, sequenced in a study of OX40 agonist ivuxolimab in advanced cancers. Measured with immunoSEQ multiplex PCR; TCRdb has only the in-frame clones, and not every one. Here the sample spans approximately 50,000 clones, about 82% being singletons. This specimen consisted of CD4+ or CD8+ T cells sorted from blood, obtained in a trial of the OX40 agonist ivuxolimab. These receptor sequences come from an adult with an advanced solid tumor such as melanoma, head and neck, liver or kidney cancer. The CDR3 runs from the conserved cysteine through the conserved F or W. Each record gives: V gene, J gene, CDR3 protein.

>TRBV7-9|TRBJ1-1
CASSFNLGIGGSAEAFF
>TRBV6-6|TRBJ1-3
CASNRHFSGNTIYF
>TRBV27|TRBJ2-2
CASSSQAGLGELFF
>TRBV18|TRBJ1-4
CASSPQGVGEKLFF
>TRBV11-3|TRBJ1-1
CASSLEADTEAFF
>TRBV10-3|TRBJ1-2
CAITGTGASSYGYTF
>TRBV7-2|TRBJ2-7
CASSPGGAGDYEQYF
>TRBV25-1|NA
CASSEAQGWVYEQYF
>TRBV5-8|TRBJ2-5
CASSDGTIGLAGGETQYF
>TRBV29-1|TRBJ2-6
CSVEVGAGANVLTF
>TRBV2|TRBJ1-2
CASSGAAAYGYTF
>TRBV5-3|TRBJ2-2
CARSLVDRNTGELFF
>TRBV11-3|TRBJ2-2
CASRNTGELFF
>TRBV5-1|TRBJ2-2
CASSGNGPGDYTGELFF
>TRBV7-3|TRBJ1-4
CASSLRGTEKLFF
>TRBV7-6|TRBJ2-7
CASSLGRGRYEQYF
>TRBV5-7|TRBJ1-2
CASSLIPGQSGYTF
>TRBV27|TRBJ2-3
CASSGVNTQYF
>TRBV14|TRBJ2-3
CASSQDPADTQYF
>TRBV19|TRBJ1-1
CASSIEGATEAFF
>TRBV18|TRBJ2-7
CASSPETNEQYF
>TRBV6-1|TRBJ2-3
CASAGRPTDTQYF
>TRBV5-6|TRBJ2-3
CASSLRGGQGTDTQYF
>TRBV2|TRBJ2-5
CASSEGLAIETQYF
>TRBV5-4|TRBJ2-2
CASSPKGHANTGELFF
>TRBV5-8|TRBJ2-7
CASSRYGAGDEQYF
>TRBV5-1|TRBJ2-3
CASSPMGADTQYF
>TRBV15|TRBJ1-4
CATGRARTGNEKLFF
>TRBV2|TRBJ1-1
CASSDPDTEAFF
>TRBV5-1|TRBJ1-2
CASSVLGGGRSYGYTF
>TRBV6-5|TRBJ2-5
CASSPDGMETQYF
>TRBV5-1|TRBJ2-7
CASSPSGTVYEQYF
>TRBV28|TRBJ2-7
CASSPPGRGQGEQYF
>TRBV19|TRBJ2-2
CASSGLAGLTGELFF
>TRBV28|TRBJ1-4
CASSLEGQIKEKLFF
>TRBV5-6|TRBJ2-5
CASGLAGGPSTETQYF